The 17 T cell receptor beta chains reported below all come from one sample, sequenced in a study of spatial heterogeneity in lung cancer. Study outcomes and limitations: Counts of expanded alpha and beta TCRs within tumors tracked the tumor nonsynonymous mutation count.

Time point specified: sample taken at primary tumor resection. TCRdb independently ran MiXCR on the 5' RACE reads; one entry per CDR3 protein. This sample has roughly 9,800 distinct CDR3 sequences; approximately 49% occur once, and the top ten carry more than 25%. These TCRs are of unknown antigen specificity. The sample here was lung tumor tissue, taken at surgery. These TCRs come from a female donor with early-stage non-small cell lung cancer.

The chain combines TRBV7-2 with TRBJ2-6, with TRBD1 identical over 9 bases. Germline CDR1 is SGHTA and CDR2 is FQGNSA. The CDR3 is 16 amino acids. Germline trimming cut 3 bases from V and 4 bases from J; bases unmatched to any gene: 4. CDR3 bases: TGTGCCAGCAGCTTGGGGACAGGGTCCGGGGCCAACGTCCTGACTTTC. Translated: CASSLGTGSGANVLTF. Complete variable domain (other parts from reference TRBV7-2 and TRBJ2-6): GAGVSQSPSNKVTEKGKDVELRCDPISGHTALYWYRQSLGQGLEFLIYFQGNSAPDKSGLPSDRFSAERTGGSVSTLTIQRTQQEDSAVYLCASSLGTGSGANVLTFGAGSRLTVL.

The chain couples TRBV29-1 to TRBJ2-7; the match to TRBD1 covers 8 bases. CDR3 length: 14 residues. Germline CDR1 is SQVTM and CDR2 is ANQGSEA. After removal of 6 bases from V and 2 bases from J, the junction contained 9 bases not matched to a gene. The CDR3 here is CSVKGVDRAYEQYF. The CDR3 DNA reads TGCAGCGTCAAAGGAGTGGACAGGGCCTACGAGCAGTACTTC.

The J gene is TRBJ2-1, the V gene TRBV20-1, with 16 bases that match TRBD2. CDR3 size: 15 residues. Trimming took 0 bases from V and 12 from J; bases not matched to a gene: 5. Germline V lookup: CDR1 DFQATT, CDR2 SNEGSKA (reference sequence). DNA for the CDR3: TGCAGTGCTAGAGATTGGGGACTAGCGGGAGGGGCGCAGTTCTTC. Encoded protein: CSARDWGLAGGAQFF.

The rearrangement links TRBV11-2 to TRBJ1-2; D is perhaps TRBD1 (5 bases). The CDR3 spans 15 residues. The germline V gene has CDR1 SGHAT and CDR2 FQNNGV. With 6 bases removed from V and 6 bases from J, the gap between germline ends came to 20 bases. CDR3 loop: CASRRPGATVDGYTF. The CDR3 region has the DNA TGTGCCAGCAGACGCCCCGGGGCGACCGTCGATGGCTACACCTTC.

About this clonotype itself: Germline and junction disagree at one end, which may indicate a read error. The rearrangement joins TRBV28 to TRBJ1-5, with D unclear. This CDR3 comprises 15 residues. Germline V gene lookup returns CDR1 MDHEN and CDR2 SYDVKM. CDR3: CANSLPYRFSQPQHF. As DNA, the CDR3 is TGTGCCAACAGTTTACCGTACAGATTTAGTCAGCCCCAGCATTTT.

The chain combines TRBV12-3 or TRBV12-4 with TRBJ2-3; D gene uncertain. The CDR3 length is 14 residues. Between the trimmed V and J ends, which lost 5 bases and 5 bases, there was a span of 14 bases. The CDR3 protein is CASSLRPTLDTQYF. DNA for the CDR3: TGTGCCAGCAGTCTAAGGCCTACACTAGATACGCAGTATTTT.

This clonotype was detected a few times. The V gene is TRBV7-2, the J gene TRBJ1-1, with 7 bases fitting TRBD1. V trimming: 2 bases; J trimming: 7 bases; junction bases outside the gene matches: 10. From germline, CDR1 is SGHTA and CDR2 FQGNSA. This CDR3 has 15 amino acids. CDR3 bases: TGTGCCAGCAGCTTAAGGAGGGGGCGTCGTAATGAAGCTTTCTTT. Its protein product is CASSLRRGRRNEAFF.

The gene calls are TRBV9 and TRBJ1-1; D is ambiguous. CDR1 is SGDLS and CDR2 is YYNGEE in the germline V gene. V dropped 2 bases and J dropped 4 bases, with 12 bases sitting between them. There are 14 residues in the CDR3. CDR3 amino acids: CASSVMTEGTEAFF. CDR3 coding DNA: TGTGCCAGCAGCGTCATGACCGAGGGCACTGAAGCTTTCTTT.

This clonotype has a single count. CDR3 in DNA: TGTGCCAGCAGTCGACAGGGGTCCGGGGCAGAGACCCAGTACTTC. Residues: CASSRQGSGAETQYF. The rearrangement joins TRBV12-3 or TRBV12-4 to TRBJ2-5, with 8 bases matching TRBD1. The CDR3 covers 15 residues. V gave up 5 bases and J gave up 4 bases; unmatched junction bases: 9.

The genes are TRBV5-4 and TRBJ2-1, with a possible D match to TRBD2 (6 bases). This CDR3 comprises 15 residues. V was shortened by 5 bases and J by 6 bases, with 18 bases between the two germline ends. Germline lookup yields CDR1 SGHNT and CDR2 YYREEE (reference sequence). This chain's CDR3 is CASRARGFMGNEQFF. DNA of the CDR3: TGTGCCAGCAGGGCCCGGGGGTTTATGGGCAATGAGCAGTTCTTC.

The chain employs TRBV4-1 and TRBJ1-5; D gene ambiguous. The germline V gene encodes CDR1 MGHRA and CDR2 YSYEKL. Trimming removed 1 base from V and 4 bases from J, with 8 bases in between. The CDR3 loop spans 14 amino acids. CDR3 region: CASSQVGRNQPQHF. CDR3 DNA: TGCGCCAGCAGCCAAGTTGGACGAAATCAGCCCCAGCATTTT.

This chain connects TRBV20-1 to TRBJ2-1, with 9 bases lining up with TRBD1. Germline V gives CDR1 DFQATT, CDR2 SNEGSKA (reference sequence). V trimming: 6 bases; J trimming: 6 bases; junction bases outside the gene matches: 15. The CDR3 consists of 16 residues. CDR3 loop: CSAAPVTGGLSNEQFF. DNA of the CDR3: TGCAGTGCGGCTCCCGTTACAGGGGGCCTTTCCAATGAGCAGTTCTTC.

The V call is TRBV5-6, the J call TRBJ2-3; no firm D call. V gave up 4 bases and J gave up 2 bases, with 5 bases separating them. The V gene's germline CDR1 is SGHDT and CDR2 YYEEEE. This CDR3 has 12 amino acids. CDR3 region: CASSEDTDTQYF. CDR3 coding DNA: TGTGCCAGCAGCGAGGACACAGATACGCAGTATTTT.

The J gene is TRBJ2-7, the V gene TRBV5-1, with 13 nucleotides matching TRBD2. The junction had 4 bases not matched to a gene; V was cut back by 3 bases and J by 4 bases. In germline, CDR1 is SGHRS, CDR2 YFSETQ. There are 15 residues in the CDR3. The DNA of the CDR3 is TGCGCCAGCAGCTCGGGACTAGCGGGGAGATACGAGCAGTACTTC. It is translated as CASSSGLAGRYEQYF.

V is TRBV6-5 and J is TRBJ1-2, with a weak D call TRBD1 (5 bases). CDR3 length: 15 residues. Germline CDR1 is MNHEY and CDR2 is SVGAGI. Trimming left V 3 bases short and J 8 bases short, with 19 bases between. DNA of the CDR3: TGTGCCAGCAGTTATCGGGGGGAACTAGGTCCCGGCTACACCTTC. Translation gives CASSYRGELGPGYTF.

This chain uses TRBV4-1 with TRBJ2-1; D may be TRBD2 (7 bases). Germline CDR1 and CDR2: MGHRA and YSYEKL. Between the trimmed V and J ends, which lost 4 bases and 6 bases, there was a span of 13 bases. CDR3 length: 14 amino acids. The CDR3 is CASSPKGGGNEQFF. For the CDR3, the DNA is TGCGCCAGCAGCCCCAAGGGGGGGGGCAATGAGCAGTTCTTC.

This clonotype was observed a few times. This sequence joins TRBV6-6 and TRBJ1-1; D unclear. The germline gives CDR1 MNHNY, CDR2 SVGAGI (reference sequence). V lost 2 bases and J 4 bases, leaving 8 bases between the germline ends. The length of the CDR3 is 13 residues. CDR3 DNA sequence: TGTGCCAGCAGTTACGGTTGGCTCACTGAAGCTTTCTTT. Encoded protein: CASSYGWLTEAFF.